The rows below give T cell receptor beta chains drawn from one sample of a study of blood T cell repertoires in COVID-19. Assay used: immunoSEQ multiplex PCR; TCRdb lists only in-frame clones, some missing. Of around 110,000 clones detected, 90% appear once; the ten largest clones hold 1.8%. What was sequenced was peripheral blood. These receptors were collected from a human donor with active COVID-19. The donor label of this sample is uncertain. Each CDR3 is given with its conserved first and last residue. The D gene is left open where the match is weak. Clone size is given for some rows only: seen once, a few or many times, or a class if the clone is expanded.

D,J,size,V,CDR3,DNA
-,TRBJ2-5,-,TRBV2,CASSEVSLWLETQYF,TGTGCCAGCAGTGAAGTTAGTCTGTGGTTGGAGACCCAGTACTTC
-,TRBJ1-1,once,TRBV11-1,CASSPGQNTEAFF,TGTGCCAGCAGCCCGGGACAGAACACTGAAGCTTTCTTT
-,TRBJ1-2,-,TRBV7-3,CASSLTGVNYGYTF,TGTGCCAGCAGCTTAACCGGGGTTAACTATGGCTACACCTTC
TRBD2,TRBJ2-1,-,TRBV4-2,CASSQGLGRGNNEQFF,TGTGCCAGCAGCCAAGGGCTGGGGCGGGGGAATAATGAGCAGTTCTTC
TRBD2,TRBJ2-7,-,TRBV19,CASSAGAGGEQYF,TGTGCCAGTAGTGCCGGGGCCGGGGGGGAGCAGTACTTC
-,TRBJ2-3,-,TRBV7-2,CASSLQVDTQYF,TGTGCCAGCAGCTTACAGGTAGATACGCAGTATTTT
TRBD1,TRBJ2-6,-,TRBV7-9,CASSPGTGRSGANVLTF,TGTGCCAGCAGTCCCGGGACAGGTCGCTCTGGGGCCAACGTCCTGACTTTC
TRBD1,TRBJ1-2,-,TRBV2,CASSEGTGYGYTF,TGTGCCAGCAGTGAAGGGACAGGCTATGGCTACACCTTC
TRBD1,TRBJ2-7,-,TRBV28,CASSSPGQGSVEQYF,TGTGCCAGCAGTTCCCCGGGACAGGGTAGTGTCGAGCAGTACTTC
-,TRBJ2-7,-,TRBV19,CASSIAGQGVYEQYF,TGTGCCAGTAGTATAGCGGGACAAGGGGTCTACGAGCAGTACTTC
TRBD1,TRBJ2-5,-,TRBV2,CASSEAWVTQDRGEETQYF,TGTGCCAGCAGTGAAGCTTGGGTAACCCAGGACAGGGGGGAAGAGACCCAGTACTTC
-,TRBJ2-7,-,TRBV5-1,CASSRTGSADEQYF,TGCGCCAGCAGCCGGACGGGATCAGCGGACGAGCAGTACTTC
-,TRBJ2-1,-,TRBV14,CASSQKEIRFF,TGTGCCAGCAGCCAGAAAGAAATCAGGTTCTTC
TRBD1,TRBJ1-1,-,TRBV12-3/TRBV12-4,CASSIQGNEAFF,TGTGCCAGCAGTATACAGGGGAATGAAGCTTTCTTT
-,TRBJ1-2,-,TRBV3-1/TRBV3-2,CASSQDGGSLYGYTF,TGTGCCAGCAGCCAAGATGGGGGCTCCCTCTATGGCTACACCTTC
TRBD2,TRBJ2-5,-,TRBV4-3,CASSNQRGDQETQYF,TGCGCCAGCAGCAACCAGCGGGGAGATCAAGAGACCCAGTACTTC
-,TRBJ1-1,-,TRBV4-3,CASSQDPDTEAFF,TGCGCCAGCAGCCAAGATCCAGACACTGAAGCTTTCTTT
-,TRBJ1-4,once,TRBV2,CASSARSGINEKLFF,TGTGCCAGCAGTGCCAGGTCGGGAATTAATGAAAAACTGTTTTTT
TRBD2,TRBJ2-3,-,TRBV5-5,CASSLTLAGGLITDTQYF,TGTGCCAGCAGCCTCACGCTAGCGGGGGGGCTTATCACAGATACGCAGTATTTT
-,TRBJ2-5,-,TRBV7-2,CASSLIRVKETQYF,TGTGCCAGCAGCTTGATACGGGTGAAAGAGACCCAGTACTTC
TRBD1,TRBJ1-4,-,TRBV4-2,CASSRSDRVLQLAEKLFF,TGTGCCAGCAGCCGATCGGACAGGGTCCTCCAACTAGCTGAAAAACTGTTTTTT
-,TRBJ2-5,-,TRBV9,CASSARGGDQETQYF,TGTGCCAGCAGCGCACGCGGCGGGGACCAAGAGACCCAGTACTTC
TRBD1,TRBJ1-1,-,TRBV5-8,CASSPWTGEFSNTEAFF,TGTGCCAGCAGCCCCTGGACAGGGGAGTTTTCGAACACTGAAGCTTTCTTT
TRBD2,TRBJ2-1,-,TRBV19,CASSIDPAGGLRNEQFF,TGTGCCAGTAGTATAGACCCCGCGGGGGGCCTACGGAATGAGCAGTTCTTC
TRBD1,TRBJ2-7,-,TRBV9,CASSALGTGAHEQYF,TGTGCCAGCAGCGCCCTAGGGACAGGGGCTCACGAGCAGTACTTC
TRBD1,TRBJ1-1,-,TRBV7-2,CASSSQGQGATEAFF,TGTGCCAGCAGCTCACAGGGACAGGGGGCGACTGAAGCTTTCTTT
TRBD2,TRBJ2-3,-,TRBV20-1,CSASTLASGGADTQYF,TGCAGTGCTAGTACCCTCGCGAGCGGGGGGGCAGATACGCAGTATTTT
-,TRBJ1-1,once,TRBV30,CAWSVSRAEAFF,TGTGCCTGGAGTGTCTCCCGCGCTGAAGCTTTCTTT
-,TRBJ2-1,-,TRBV19,CASSSATEAGEQFF,TGTGCCAGTAGTAGTGCAACGGAAGCGGGTGAGCAGTTCTTC
TRBD1,TRBJ2-4,-,TRBV5-6,CASSLGTGPVSF,TGTGCCAGCAGCTTGGGGACAGGGCCCGTTAGCTTC
TRBD1,TRBJ1-2,-,TRBV12-3/TRBV12-4,CASRRGGGGYTF,TGTGCCAGCAGACGAGGGGGCGGGGGCTACACCTTC
-,TRBJ2-3,-,TRBV5-4,CASSLGLESTDTQYF,TGTGCCAGCAGCTTGGGCTTAGAGAGCACAGATACGCAGTATTTT
TRBD2,TRBJ2-5,-,TRBV7-2,CASSLALFGGGQETQYF,TGTGCCAGCAGCTTAGCTTTATTTGGCGGGGGACAAGAGACCCAGTACTTC
TRBD1,TRBJ2-7,-,TRBV20-1,CSAKQGRPLYF,TGCAGTGCTAAACAGGGGAGACCACTGTACTTC
TRBD1,TRBJ1-4,-,TRBV7-9,CASSKQTGTGHEKLFF,TGTGCCAGCAGCAAACAGACCGGGACAGGGCATGAAAAACTGTTTTTT
-,TRBJ1-5,-,TRBV27,CASSPQDQHF,TGTGCCAGCAGTCCCCAGGACCAGCATTTT
TRBD2,TRBJ2-2,-,TRBV4-1,CASSQESYRGLAANTGELFF,TGCGCCAGCAGCCAAGAAAGCTACCGGGGACTAGCGGCGAACACCGGGGAGCTGTTTTTT
-,TRBJ2-1,-,TRBV6-6,CASSYSMMGFNEQFF,TGTGCCAGCAGTTACTCGATGATGGGCTTCAATGAGCAGTTCTTC
TRBD2,TRBJ2-7,-,TRBV4-1,CASSRFGLALSYEQYF,TGCGCCAGCAGCAGATTCGGACTAGCGCTCTCCTACGAGCAGTACTTC
TRBD2,TRBJ2-1,-,TRBV6-4,CASSALAGGVSSYNEQFF,TGTGCCAGCAGTGCCCTAGCGGGGGGGGTAAGTTCCTACAATGAGCAGTTCTTC
TRBD2,TRBJ2-1,-,TRBV6-4,CASSSLAGGSHNEQFF,TGTGCCAGCAGTTCCCTAGCGGGGGGGTCTCACAATGAGCAGTTCTTC
TRBD1,TRBJ1-1,-,TRBV5-1,CASSVTGANTEAFF,TGCGCCAGCAGCGTGACAGGGGCCAACACTGAAGCTTTCTTT
-,TRBJ2-2,-,TRBV7-8,CASRGLSRKNTGELFF,TGTGCCAGCAGGGGGCTGAGCAGGAAGAACACCGGGGAGCTGTTTTTT
-,TRBJ1-2,-,TRBV6-1,CASSEAYGSRTRGYTF,TGTGCCAGCAGTGAAGCCTACGGCAGTCGGACTAGGGGCTACACCTTC
TRBD1,TRBJ2-3,-,TRBV7-9,CASSFGQGVDTQYF,TGTGCCAGCAGCTTTGGGCAGGGGGTAGATACGCAGTATTTT
-,TRBJ2-5,-,TRBV28,CASSSRRTQETQYF,TGTGCCAGCAGTTCGAGACGGACACAAGAGACCCAGTACTTC
TRBD1,TRBJ2-3,-,TRBV27,CASSALRDSITDTQYF,TGTGCCAGCAGTGCCCTCAGGGACAGCATAACAGATACGCAGTATTTT
TRBD2,TRBJ2-5,-,TRBV9,CASSALLAGGQETQYF,TGTGCCAGCAGCGCATTACTAGCGGGGGGTCAAGAGACCCAGTACTTC
TRBD1,TRBJ1-5,-,TRBV7-9,CASSLGTGDSNQPQHF,TGTGCCAGCAGCTTGGGGACAGGGGATAGCAATCAGCCCCAGCATTTT
TRBD2,TRBJ2-7,many,TRBV7-3,CASSSSGGSYEQYF,TGTGCCAGCAGTTCGAGCGGGGGATCTTACGAGCAGTACTTC
TRBD2,TRBJ2-7,once,TRBV3-1/TRBV3-2,CASSPGTSGRYEQYF,TGTGCCAGCAGCCCCGGGACTAGCGGTCGCTACGAGCAGTACTTC
-,TRBJ1-5,-,TRBV28,CASSFRVGEEGNQPQHF,TGTGCCAGCAGTTTCAGGGTAGGGGAAGAAGGCAATCAGCCCCAGCATTTT
TRBD1,TRBJ2-1,-,TRBV7-6,CASSGRTGGANEQFF,TGTGCCAGCAGCGGAAGGACAGGGGGGGCTAATGAGCAGTTCTTC
TRBD1,TRBJ2-1,-,TRBV7-3,CASSLGTGGNEQFF,TGTGCCAGCAGCCTCGGGACAGGGGGTAATGAGCAGTTCTTC
TRBD1,TRBJ2-7,-,TRBV27,CASSGTGVTYEQYF,TGTGCCAGCAGCGGGACAGGGGTAACCTACGAGCAGTACTTC